Listed below are T cell receptor beta chains from one sample, sequenced in a study of blood T cell repertoires in COVID-19. Profiling relied on immunoSEQ multiplex PCR, and the TCRdb table lists in-frame clones only, not all of them. The table records around 63,000 clones, around 81% of them present only once. The sequencing input was peripheral blood. These receptor sequences come from a man aged 55 to 70 with acute or convalescent COVID-19. Each CDR3 is given with its conserved first and last residue. The D gene is left open where the match is weak. Expanded clones get a size class; other rows say once, few or many, or leave the size out.

d_call	v_call	clone_size	j_call	cdr3_aa	cdr3_nt
-	TRBV19	-	TRBJ2-5	CASSIRRETQYF	TGTGCCAGTAGTATTAGGAGGGAGACCCAGTACTTC
-	TRBV21-1	once	TRBJ2-7	CASSKHGLAGGTYEQYF	TGTGCCAGCAGCAAGCACGGACTAGCGGGGGGCACCTACGAGCAGTACTTC
TRBD1	TRBV9	-	TRBJ1-6	CASSPGQGKNSPLHF	TGTGCCAGCAGCCCCGGACAGGGAAAGAATTCACCCCTCCACTTT
TRBD2	TRBV6-4	-	TRBJ2-3	CASSDSTSGGDTQYF	TGTGCCAGCAGTGACTCGACTAGCGGGGGGGATACGCAGTATTTT
-	TRBV6-2/TRBV6-3	-	TRBJ2-7	CASSYSRTTYEQYF	TGTGCCAGCAGTTACTCGAGGACTACCTACGAGCAGTACTTC
TRBD1	TRBV11-3	-	TRBJ1-1	CASSPARGPNTEAFF	TGTGCCAGCAGCCCCGCGAGGGGGCCGAACACTGAAGCTTTCTTT
TRBD2	TRBV27	-	TRBJ2-5	CASRKGTSGVGETQYF	TGTGCCAGCAGGAAGGGGACTAGCGGTGTTGGGGAGACCCAGTACTTC
-	TRBV7-9	-	TRBJ1-2	CASSHGTSGYTF	TGTGCCAGCAGCCACGGGACATCTGGCTACACCTTC
TRBD1	TRBV6-5	-	TRBJ1-5	CASSSEGAGNQPQHF	TGTGCCAGCAGTTCGGAGGGGGCGGGCAATCAGCCCCAGCATTTT
TRBD2	TRBV24-1	-	TRBJ2-5	CATSDATSLSLAQYF	TGTGCCACCAGTGACGCGACTAGCTTAAGTTTGGCCCAGTACTTC
TRBD1	TRBV7-2	-	TRBJ2-6	CASSRTGFGANVLTF	TGTGCCAGCAGCAGGACAGGGTTCGGGGCCAACGTCCTGACTTTC
TRBD1	TRBV5-5	-	TRBJ1-1	CASSFSGTGGGYTEAFF	TGTGCCAGCAGCTTTTCGGGGACAGGGGGTGGATACACTGAAGCTTTCTTT
-	TRBV6-5	-	TRBJ2-1	CASETRGEQFF	TGTGCCAGCGAAACAAGAGGGGAGCAGTTCTTC
-	TRBV7-6	-	TRBJ2-2	CASSPGQGGTGELFF	TGTGCCAGCAGCCCGGGGCAGGGAGGCACCGGGGAGCTGTTTTTT
TRBD2	TRBV3-1/TRBV3-2	-	TRBJ2-6	CASSQGTGGPPGANVLTF	TGTGCCAGCAGCCAAGGGACGGGGGGTCCGCCTGGGGCCAACGTCCTGACTTTC
-	TRBV7-3	-	TRBJ2-1	CATQAQGEQFF	TGTGCCACCCAGGCCCAAGGTGAGCAGTTCTTC
TRBD1	TRBV18	-	TRBJ2-1	CASSPRTGGSYNEQFF	TGTGCCAGCTCACCACGGACAGGGGGATCCTACAATGAGCAGTTCTTC
TRBD1	TRBV13	-	TRBJ2-1	CASSLGSFVGGQGVNEQFF	TGTGCCAGCAGCTTAGGATCTTTTGTGGGGGGACAGGGGGTGAATGAGCAGTTCTTC
-	TRBV21-1	few	TRBJ1-5	CASSRGTSRELYSNQPQHF	TGTGCCAGCAGCCGCGGAACTAGTCGGGAACTCTATAGCAATCAGCCCCAGCATTTT
-	TRBV28	-	TRBJ2-7	CASRPSLGHRVTYF	TGTGCCAGCCGACCCTCCTTAGGACACCGCGTAACTTACTTC
-	TRBV6-6	-	TRBJ1-1	CASSYTEAFF	TGTGCCAGCAGTTACACAGAAGCTTTCTTT
-	TRBV3-1/TRBV3-2	-	TRBJ2-3	CASSQGPGQTAGTQYF	TGTGCCAGCAGCCAGGGTCCGGGACAGACAGCGGGTACGCAGTATTTT
-	TRBV21-1	few	TRBJ2-5	CASSKGLPGVVETQYF	TGTGCCAGCAGCAAAGGTCTGCCAGGGGTGGTAGAGACCCAGTACTTC
-	TRBV9	-	TRBJ1-6	CASSVGESSYNSPLHF	TGTGCCAGCAGCGTAGGGGAGAGCTCCTATAATTCACCCCTCCACTTT
-	TRBV5-5	-	TRBJ1-1	CASSLVHKNTEAFF	TGTGCCAGCAGCTTGGTGCACAAGAACACTGAAGCTTTCTTT
TRBD2	TRBV2	-	TRBJ2-3	CASSLSGGASRQYF	TGTGCCAGCAGTTTAAGCGGGGGGGCCAGTAGGCAGTATTTT
-	TRBV29-1	-	TRBJ2-3	CSVEDESRGTDTQYF	TGCAGCGTTGAAGATGAGTCCCGGGGCACAGATACGCAGTATTTT
-	TRBV30	-	TRBJ2-7	CAWNSGLQSYEQYF	TGTGCCTGGAATTCGGGGTTACAGTCCTACGAGCAGTACTTC
-	TRBV5-8	-	TRBJ2-3	CASSLTDTQYF	TGTGCCAGCAGCCTCACAGATACGCAGTATTTT
TRBD1	TRBV3-1/TRBV3-2	-	TRBJ1-2	CASSQDRGQLGYTF	TGTGCCAGCAGCCAAGATCGGGGACAGCTCGGCTACACCTTC
-	TRBV30	-	TRBJ2-7	CAWTNRNEQYF	TGTGCCTGGACCAACAGGAACGAGCAGTACTTC
-	TRBV6-5	-	TRBJ2-3	CASTPPRGFGDTQYF	TGTGCCAGCACCCCCCCCCGGGGATTCGGGGATACGCAGTATTTT
TRBD1	TRBV5-1	-	TRBJ2-7	CASSSGQATYEQYF	TGCGCCAGCAGCTCAGGACAGGCTACCTACGAGCAGTACTTC
TRBD1	TRBV30	few	TRBJ2-7	CAWSVVGRTGKSYEQYF	TGTGCCTGGAGTGTAGTTGGGCGGACAGGGAAGTCCTACGAGCAGTACTTC
-	TRBV28	-	TRBJ1-5	CASSSSRGSQPQHF	TGTGCCAGCAGTTCGAGCAGGGGAAGTCAGCCCCAGCATTTT
TRBD1	TRBV7-6	few	TRBJ1-6	CASSPGGGSPLHF	TGTGCCAGCAGCCCAGGGGGTGGTTCTCCCCTCCACTTT
TRBD2	TRBV7-3	-	TRBJ2-3	CASSLERGGLYTQYF	TGTGCCAGCAGCTTAGAGCGGGGGGGCCTGTATACGCAGTATTTT
-	TRBV5-1	-	TRBJ2-7	CASKPGQTYEQYF	TGCGCCAGCAAGCCGGGACAAACCTACGAGCAGTACTTC
TRBD2	TRBV27	-	TRBJ2-1	CASSPTSEPYNEQFF	TGTGCCAGCAGCCCGACTAGCGAACCCTACAATGAGCAGTTCTTC
TRBD1	TRBV20-1	few	TRBJ1-1	CSAGQELEAFF	TGCAGTGCTGGACAGGAACTTGAAGCTTTCTTT
-	TRBV6-6	-	TRBJ2-1	CASRDRGPYNEQFF	TGTGCCAGCAGGGATAGGGGCCCCTACAATGAGCAGTTCTTC
TRBD2	TRBV3-1/TRBV3-2	-	TRBJ2-1	CASSRGPWSGTYNEQFF	TGTGCCAGCAGCCGCGGCCCGTGGAGCGGGACGTACAATGAGCAGTTCTTC
-	TRBV21-1	-	TRBJ2-4	CASSEVRGRFCVGKNIQYF	TGTGCCAGCAGCGAGGTCAGGGGGCGCTTTTGTGTGGGCAAAAACATTCAGTACTTC
-	TRBV27	once	TRBJ2-2	CASSFYIGLASGELFF	TGTGCCAGCAGTTTCTACATCGGGCTAGCGTCCGGGGAGCTGTTTTTT
-	TRBV18	-	TRBJ1-4	CASSPQGGNEKLFF	TGTGCCAGCTCACCGCAGGGAGGTAATGAAAAACTGTTTTTT